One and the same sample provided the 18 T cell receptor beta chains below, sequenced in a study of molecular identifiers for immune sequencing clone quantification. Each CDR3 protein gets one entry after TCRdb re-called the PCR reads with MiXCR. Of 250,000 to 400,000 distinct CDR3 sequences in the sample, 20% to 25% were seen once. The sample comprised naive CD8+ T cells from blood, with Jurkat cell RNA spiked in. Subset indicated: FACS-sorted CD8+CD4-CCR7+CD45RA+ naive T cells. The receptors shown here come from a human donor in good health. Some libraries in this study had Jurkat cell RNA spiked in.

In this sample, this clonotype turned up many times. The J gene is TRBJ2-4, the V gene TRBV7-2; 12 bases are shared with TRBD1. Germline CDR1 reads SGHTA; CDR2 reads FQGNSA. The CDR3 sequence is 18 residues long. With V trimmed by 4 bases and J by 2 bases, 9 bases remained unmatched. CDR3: CASSSGTGGPGTKNIQYF. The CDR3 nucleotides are TGTGCCAGCAGCTCCGGGACAGGGGGCCCTGGTACCAAAAACATTCAGTACTTC. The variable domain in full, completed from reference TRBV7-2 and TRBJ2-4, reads GAGVSQSPSNKVTEKGKDVELRCDPISGHTALYWYRQSLGQGLEFLIYFQGNSAPDKSGLPSDRFSAERTGGSVSTLTIQRTQQEDSAVYLCASSSGTGGPGTKNIQYFGAGTRLSVL.

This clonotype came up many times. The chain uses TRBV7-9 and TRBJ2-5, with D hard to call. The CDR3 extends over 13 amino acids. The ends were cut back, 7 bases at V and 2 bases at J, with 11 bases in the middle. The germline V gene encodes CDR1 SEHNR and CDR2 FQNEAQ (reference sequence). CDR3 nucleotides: TGTGCCAGCACCCTTAGTGCTCAAGAGACCCAGTACTTC. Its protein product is CASTLSAQETQYF.

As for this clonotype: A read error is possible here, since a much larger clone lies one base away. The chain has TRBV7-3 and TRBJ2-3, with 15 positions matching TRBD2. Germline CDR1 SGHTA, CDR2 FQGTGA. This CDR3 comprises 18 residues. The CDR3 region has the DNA TGTGCCAGCAGCTTAACCCCGGGACTAGCGGGAGGAACAGACACGCAGTATTTT. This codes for CASSLTPGLAGGTDTQYF.

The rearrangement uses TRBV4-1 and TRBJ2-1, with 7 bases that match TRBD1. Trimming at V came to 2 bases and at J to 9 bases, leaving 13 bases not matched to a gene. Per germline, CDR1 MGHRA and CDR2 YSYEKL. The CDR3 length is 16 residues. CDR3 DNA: TGCGCCAGCAGCCAAACCGGGACAGCCTATTACGGTGAGCAGTTCTTC. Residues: CASSQTGTAYYGEQFF.

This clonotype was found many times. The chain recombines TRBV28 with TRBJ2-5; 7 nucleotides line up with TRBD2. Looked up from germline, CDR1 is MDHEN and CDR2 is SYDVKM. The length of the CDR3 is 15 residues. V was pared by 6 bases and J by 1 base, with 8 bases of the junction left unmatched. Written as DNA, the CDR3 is TGTGCCAGCAGCCAACGGGGGGTGGGCCAAGAGACCCAGTACTTC. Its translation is CASSQRGVGQETQYF.

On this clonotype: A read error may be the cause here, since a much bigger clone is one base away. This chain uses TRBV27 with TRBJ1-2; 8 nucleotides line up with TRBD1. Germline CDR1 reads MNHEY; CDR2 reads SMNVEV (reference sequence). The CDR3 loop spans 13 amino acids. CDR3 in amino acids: CASSSRGPDGCTF. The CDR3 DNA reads TGTGCCAGCAGTTCCAGGGGGCCTGATGGCTGCACCTTC.

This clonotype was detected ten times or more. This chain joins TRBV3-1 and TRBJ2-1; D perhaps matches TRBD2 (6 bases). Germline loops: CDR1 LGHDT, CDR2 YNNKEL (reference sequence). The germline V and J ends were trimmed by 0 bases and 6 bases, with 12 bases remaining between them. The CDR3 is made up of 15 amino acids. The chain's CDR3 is CASSQDTGVTNEQFF. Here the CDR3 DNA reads TGTGCCAGCAGCCAAGATACGGGGGTTACCAATGAGCAGTTCTTC.

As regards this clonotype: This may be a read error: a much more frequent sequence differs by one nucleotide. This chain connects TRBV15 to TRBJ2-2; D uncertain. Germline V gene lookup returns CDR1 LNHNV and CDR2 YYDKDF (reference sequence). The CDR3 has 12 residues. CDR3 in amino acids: CAASTNTGELFF. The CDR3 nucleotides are TGTGCCGCCAGCACAAACACCGGGGAGCTGTTTTTT.

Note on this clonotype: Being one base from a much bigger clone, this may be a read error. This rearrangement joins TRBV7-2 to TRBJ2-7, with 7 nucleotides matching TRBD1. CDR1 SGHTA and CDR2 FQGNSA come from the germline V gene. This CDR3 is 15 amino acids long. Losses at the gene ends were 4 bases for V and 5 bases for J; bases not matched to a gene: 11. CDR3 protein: CASSSGQKSPHEQYF. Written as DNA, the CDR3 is TGTGCCAGCAGCTCGGGACAGAAAAGCCCCCACGAGCAGTACTTC.

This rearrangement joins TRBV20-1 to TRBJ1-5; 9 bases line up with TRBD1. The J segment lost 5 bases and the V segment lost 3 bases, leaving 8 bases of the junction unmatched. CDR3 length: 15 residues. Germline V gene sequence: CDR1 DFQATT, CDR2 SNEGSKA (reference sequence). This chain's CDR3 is CSARAPGQGHQPQHF. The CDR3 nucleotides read TGCAGTGCTAGGGCCCCGGGACAGGGCCATCAGCCCCAGCATTTT.

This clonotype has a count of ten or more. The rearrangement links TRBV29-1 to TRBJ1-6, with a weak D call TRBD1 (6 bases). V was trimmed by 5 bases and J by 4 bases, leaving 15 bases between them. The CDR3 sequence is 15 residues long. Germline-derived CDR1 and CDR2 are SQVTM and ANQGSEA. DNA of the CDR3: TGCAGCGTTACAGGGAGGGGGGGGTATAATTCACCCCTCCACTTT. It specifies CSVTGRGGYNSPLHF.

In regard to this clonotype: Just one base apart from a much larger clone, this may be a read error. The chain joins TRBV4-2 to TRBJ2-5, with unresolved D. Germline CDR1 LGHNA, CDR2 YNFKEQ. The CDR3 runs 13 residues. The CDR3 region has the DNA TGTGCCAGCAGCCAAGAGCTCCGAGAGACCCTGTACTTC. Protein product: CASSQELRETLYF.

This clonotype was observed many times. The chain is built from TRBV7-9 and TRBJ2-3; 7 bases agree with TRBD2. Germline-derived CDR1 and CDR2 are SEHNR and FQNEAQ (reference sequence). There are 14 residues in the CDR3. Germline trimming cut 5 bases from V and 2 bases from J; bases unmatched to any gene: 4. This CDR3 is CASSPGTTTDTQYF. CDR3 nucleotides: TGTGCCAGCAGCCCCGGGACTACCACAGATACGCAGTATTTT.

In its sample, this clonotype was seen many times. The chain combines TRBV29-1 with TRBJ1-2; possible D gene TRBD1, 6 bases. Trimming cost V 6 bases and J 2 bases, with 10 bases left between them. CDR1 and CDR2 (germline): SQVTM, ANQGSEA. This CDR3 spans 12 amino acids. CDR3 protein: CSVEDSNYGYTF. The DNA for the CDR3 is TGCAGCGTAGAGGACAGCAACTATGGCTACACCTTC.

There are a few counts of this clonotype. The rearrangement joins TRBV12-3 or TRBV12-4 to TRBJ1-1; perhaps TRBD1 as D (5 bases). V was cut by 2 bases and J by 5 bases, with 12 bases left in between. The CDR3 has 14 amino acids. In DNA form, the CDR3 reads TGTGCCAGCAGTTTAATGATGGGGGATACTGAAGCTTTCTTT. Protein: CASSLMMGDTEAFF.

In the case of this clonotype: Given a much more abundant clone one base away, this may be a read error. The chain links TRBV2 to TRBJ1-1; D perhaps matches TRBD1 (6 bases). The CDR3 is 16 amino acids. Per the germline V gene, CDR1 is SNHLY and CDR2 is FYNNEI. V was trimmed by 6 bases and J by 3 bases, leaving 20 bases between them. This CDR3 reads CASRLPLQGVDTEAFF. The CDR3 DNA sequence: TGTGCCAGCAGACTTCCCCTACAGGGCGTCGACACTGAAGCTTTCTTT.

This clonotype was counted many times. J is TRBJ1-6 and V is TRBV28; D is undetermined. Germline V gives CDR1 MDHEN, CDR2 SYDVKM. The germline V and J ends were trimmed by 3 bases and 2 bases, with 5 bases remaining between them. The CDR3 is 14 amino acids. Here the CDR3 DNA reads TGTGCCAGCAGTTTCAGAGCCTATAATTCACCCCTCCACTTT. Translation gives CASSFRAYNSPLHF.

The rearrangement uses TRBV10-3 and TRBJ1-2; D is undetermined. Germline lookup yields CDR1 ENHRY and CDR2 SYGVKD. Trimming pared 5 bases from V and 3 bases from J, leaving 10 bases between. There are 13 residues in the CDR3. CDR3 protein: CAISYGSYYGYTF. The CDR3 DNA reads TGTGCCATCAGTTACGGCAGCTACTATGGCTACACCTTC.